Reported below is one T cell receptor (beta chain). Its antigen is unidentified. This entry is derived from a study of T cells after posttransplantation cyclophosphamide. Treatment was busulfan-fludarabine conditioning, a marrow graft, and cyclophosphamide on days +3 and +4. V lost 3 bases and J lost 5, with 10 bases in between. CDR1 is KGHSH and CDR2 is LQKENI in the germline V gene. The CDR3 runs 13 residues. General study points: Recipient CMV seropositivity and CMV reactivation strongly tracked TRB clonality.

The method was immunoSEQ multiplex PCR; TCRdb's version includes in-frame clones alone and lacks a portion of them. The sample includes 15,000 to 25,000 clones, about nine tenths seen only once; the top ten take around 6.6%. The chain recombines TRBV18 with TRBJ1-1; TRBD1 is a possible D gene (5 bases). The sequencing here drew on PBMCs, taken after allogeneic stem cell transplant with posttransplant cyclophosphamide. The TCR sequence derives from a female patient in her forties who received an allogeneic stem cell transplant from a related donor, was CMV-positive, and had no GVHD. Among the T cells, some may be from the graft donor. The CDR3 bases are TGTGCCAGCTCACCCAAGGAGGGGACTGAAGCTTTCTTT. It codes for CASSPKEGTEAFF.